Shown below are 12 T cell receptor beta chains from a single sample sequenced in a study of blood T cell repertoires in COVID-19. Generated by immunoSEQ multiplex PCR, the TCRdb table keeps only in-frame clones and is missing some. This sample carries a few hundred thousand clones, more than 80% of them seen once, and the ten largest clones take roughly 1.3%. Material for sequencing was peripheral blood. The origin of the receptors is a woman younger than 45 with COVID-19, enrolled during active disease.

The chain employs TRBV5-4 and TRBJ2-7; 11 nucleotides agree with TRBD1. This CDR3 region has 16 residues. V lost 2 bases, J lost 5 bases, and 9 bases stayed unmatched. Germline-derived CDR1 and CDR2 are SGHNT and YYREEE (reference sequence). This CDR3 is CASSFFVGTGGHEQYF. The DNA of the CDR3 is TGTGCCAGCAGCTTCTTTGTCGGGACAGGGGGGCACGAGCAGTACTTC.

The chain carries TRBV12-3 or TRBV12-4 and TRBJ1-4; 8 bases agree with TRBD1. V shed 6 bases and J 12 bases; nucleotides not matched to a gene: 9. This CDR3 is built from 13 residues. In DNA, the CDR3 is TGTGCCAGCAGGATACAGGGGGGGAGGGAACTGTTTTTT. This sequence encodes CASRIQGGRELFF.

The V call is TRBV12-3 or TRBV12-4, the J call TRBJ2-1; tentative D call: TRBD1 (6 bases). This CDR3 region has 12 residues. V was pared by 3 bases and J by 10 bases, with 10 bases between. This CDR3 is CASSFRGLEQFF. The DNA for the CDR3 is TGTGCCAGCAGTTTTAGGGGGTTAGAGCAGTTCTTC.

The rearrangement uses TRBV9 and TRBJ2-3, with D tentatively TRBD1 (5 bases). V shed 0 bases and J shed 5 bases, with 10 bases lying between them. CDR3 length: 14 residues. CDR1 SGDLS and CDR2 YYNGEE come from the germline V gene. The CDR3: CASSVDRGGDTQYF. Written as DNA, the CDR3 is TGTGCCAGCAGCGTAGATAGGGGTGGAGATACGCAGTATTTT. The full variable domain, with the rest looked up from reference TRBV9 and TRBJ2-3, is DSGVTQTPKHLITATGQRVTLRCSPRSGDLSVYWYQQSLDQGLQFLIQYYNGEERAKGNILERFSAQQFPDLHSELNLSSLELGDSALYFCASSVDRGGDTQYFGPGTRLTVL.

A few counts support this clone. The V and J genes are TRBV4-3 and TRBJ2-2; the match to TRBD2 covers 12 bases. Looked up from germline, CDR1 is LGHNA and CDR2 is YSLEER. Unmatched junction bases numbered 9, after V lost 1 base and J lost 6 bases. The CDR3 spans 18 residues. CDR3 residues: CASSQVLAGGALAGELFF. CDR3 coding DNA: TGCGCCAGCAGCCAAGTCCTAGCGGGAGGGGCCCTCGCCGGGGAGCTGTTTTTT.

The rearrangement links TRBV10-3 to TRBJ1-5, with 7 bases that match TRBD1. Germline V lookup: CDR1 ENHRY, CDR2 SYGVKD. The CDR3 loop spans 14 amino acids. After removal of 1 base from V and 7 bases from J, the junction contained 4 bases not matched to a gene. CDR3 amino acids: CAISEWTDRQPQHF. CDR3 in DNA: TGTGCCATCAGTGAGTGGACGGACAGGCAGCCCCAGCATTTT.

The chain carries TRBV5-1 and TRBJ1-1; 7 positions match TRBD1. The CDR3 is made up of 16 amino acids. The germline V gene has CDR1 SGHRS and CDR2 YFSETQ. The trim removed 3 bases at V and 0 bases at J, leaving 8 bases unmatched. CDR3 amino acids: CASSYRQGLMNTEAFF. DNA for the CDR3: TGCGCCAGCAGCTATAGACAGGGATTAATGAACACTGAAGCTTTCTTT. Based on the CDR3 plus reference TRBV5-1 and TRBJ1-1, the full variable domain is KAGVTQTPRYLIKTRGQQVTLSCSPISGHRSVSWYQQTPGQGLQFLFEYFSETQRNKGNFPGRFSGRQFSNSRSEMNVSTLELGDSALYLCASSYRQGLMNTEAFFGQGTRLTVV.

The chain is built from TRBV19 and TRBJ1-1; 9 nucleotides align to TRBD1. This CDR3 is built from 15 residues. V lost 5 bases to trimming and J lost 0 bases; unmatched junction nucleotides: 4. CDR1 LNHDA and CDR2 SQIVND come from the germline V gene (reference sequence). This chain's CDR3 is CASSPRQGVNTEAFF. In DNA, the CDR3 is TGTGCCAGTAGTCCGCGACAGGGGGTGAACACTGAAGCTTTCTTT.

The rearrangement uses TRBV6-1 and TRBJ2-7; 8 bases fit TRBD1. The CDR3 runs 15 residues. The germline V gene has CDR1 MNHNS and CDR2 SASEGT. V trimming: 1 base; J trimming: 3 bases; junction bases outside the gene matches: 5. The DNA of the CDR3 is TGTGCCAGCAGTGAAGAGCAGGGGGCAAACTACGAGCAGTACTTC. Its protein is CASSEEQGANYEQYF.

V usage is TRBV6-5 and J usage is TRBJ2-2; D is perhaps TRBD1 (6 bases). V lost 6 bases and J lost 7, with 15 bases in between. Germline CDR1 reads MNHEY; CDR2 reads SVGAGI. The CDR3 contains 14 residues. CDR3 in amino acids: CASRGTSGHGELFF. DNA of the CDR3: TGTGCCAGCAGGGGGACATCAGGACACGGGGAGCTGTTTTTT.

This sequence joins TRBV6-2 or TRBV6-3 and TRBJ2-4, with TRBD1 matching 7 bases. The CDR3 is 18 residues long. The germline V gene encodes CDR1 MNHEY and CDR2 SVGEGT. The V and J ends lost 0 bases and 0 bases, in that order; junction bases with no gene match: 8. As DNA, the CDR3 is TGTGCCAGCAGTTACTCCCGTTACAGGGGTCTAGCCAAAAACATTCAGTACTTC. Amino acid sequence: CASSYSRYRGLAKNIQYF.

The chain's CDR3 is CASNPPGYGYTF. The CDR3 DNA is TGTGCCAGCAATCCCCCAGGGTATGGCTACACCTTC. The gene calls are TRBV6-5 and TRBJ1-2; tentative D call: TRBD1 (5 bases). Germline values: CDR1 MNHEY, CDR2 SVGAGI. Trimming removed 7 bases at V and 5 bases at J, with 11 bases between. The CDR3 consists of 12 residues.